This entry concerns a single TCR beta chain. Antigen specificity is unknown. This specimen belongs to a study of graft-versus-host responses after intestinal transplantation. The CDR3 has 15 amino acids. Trimming removed 0 bases at V and 0 bases at J, with 6 bases between. In germline, CDR1 is SGHAT, CDR2 FQNNGV. The protocol was immunoSEQ multiplex PCR, while the TCRdb copy is restricted to in-frame clones and leaves out a portion. Found here are roughly 100,000 clones, over 85% of them singletons; the top ten hold more than 0.9%. The genes are TRBV11-2 and TRBJ1-3; no clear D. The source is a human donor who received an intestinal transplant. Material: unstimulated CD8+ T cells sorted from spleen or lymph node cells, obtained before intestinal transplant. CDR3 sequence reads: CASSLDLSSGNTIYF. CDR3 nucleotides: TGTGCCAGCAGCTTAGACCTGAGCTCTGGAAACACCATATATTTT.